This TCR beta chain was recovered during a study of blood T cell repertoires in COVID-19. Method: immunoSEQ multiplex PCR; TCRdb's copy keeps in-frame clones and lacks some. Here the sample spans over 200,000 clones, more than 65% being singletons. V dropped 5 bases and J dropped 2; count of bases not matched to a gene: 3. CDR1 is SQVTM, CDR2 ANQGSEA, per germline. CDR3 size: 13 residues. The source of this sequence is an elderly woman with acute or convalescent COVID-19. The V call is TRBV29-1, the J call TRBJ2-7, with TRBD1 matching over 10 bases. Sequenced: peripheral blood. CDR3 region: CSVLDRGPYEQYF. The CDR3 DNA is TGCAGCGTTCTTGACAGGGGGCCCTACGAGCAGTACTTC.